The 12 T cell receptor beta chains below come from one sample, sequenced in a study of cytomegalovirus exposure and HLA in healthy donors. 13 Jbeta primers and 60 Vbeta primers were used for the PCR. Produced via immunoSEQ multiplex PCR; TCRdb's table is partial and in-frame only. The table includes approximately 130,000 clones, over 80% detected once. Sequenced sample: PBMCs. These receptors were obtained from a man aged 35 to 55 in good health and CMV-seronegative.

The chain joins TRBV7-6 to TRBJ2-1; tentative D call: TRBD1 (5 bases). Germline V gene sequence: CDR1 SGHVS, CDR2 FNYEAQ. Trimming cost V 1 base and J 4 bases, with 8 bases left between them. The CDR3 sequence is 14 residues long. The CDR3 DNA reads TGTGCCAGCAGCTTAGAGGACAAATACAATGAGCAGTTCTTC. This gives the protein CASSLEDKYNEQFF.

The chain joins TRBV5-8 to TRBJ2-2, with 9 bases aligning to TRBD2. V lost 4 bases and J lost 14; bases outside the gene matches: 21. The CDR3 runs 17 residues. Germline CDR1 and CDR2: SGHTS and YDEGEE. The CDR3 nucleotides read TGTGCCAGCAGCCGCGGGACTAGCAGGGGGGCCACTCTTATACTGTTTTTT. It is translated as CASSRGTSRGATLILFF.

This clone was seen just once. The DNA of the CDR3 is TGTGCCAGCAGCGCGGGAGGTGGAACAGATACGCAGTATTTT. Amino acid sequence: CASSAGGGTDTQYF. The V gene is TRBV9, the J gene TRBJ2-3, with 7 positions matching TRBD2. V dropped 3 bases and J dropped 3; count of bases not matched to a gene: 4. Germline CDR1 and CDR2: SGDLS and YYNGEE. The CDR3 contains 14 residues. Full variable domain (remainder filled in from reference TRBV9 and TRBJ2-3): DSGVTQTPKHLITATGQRVTLRCSPRSGDLSVYWYQQSLDQGLQFLIQYYNGEERAKGNILERFSAQQFPDLHSELNLSSLELGDSALYFCASSAGGGTDTQYFGPGTRLTVL.

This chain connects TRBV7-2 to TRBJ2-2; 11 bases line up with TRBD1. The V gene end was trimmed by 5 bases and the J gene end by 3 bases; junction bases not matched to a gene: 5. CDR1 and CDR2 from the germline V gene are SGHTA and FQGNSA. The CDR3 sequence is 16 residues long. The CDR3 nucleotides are TGTGCCAGCAGCCAAGGGACAGGGGGACACACCGGGGAGCTGTTTTTT. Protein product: CASSQGTGGHTGELFF.

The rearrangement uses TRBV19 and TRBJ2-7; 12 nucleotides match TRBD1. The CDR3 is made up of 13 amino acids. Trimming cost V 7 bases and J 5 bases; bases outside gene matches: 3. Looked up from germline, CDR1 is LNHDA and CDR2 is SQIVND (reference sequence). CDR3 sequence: CASKGQGADEQYF. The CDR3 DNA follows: TGTGCCAGTAAGGGACAGGGGGCCGACGAGCAGTACTTC.

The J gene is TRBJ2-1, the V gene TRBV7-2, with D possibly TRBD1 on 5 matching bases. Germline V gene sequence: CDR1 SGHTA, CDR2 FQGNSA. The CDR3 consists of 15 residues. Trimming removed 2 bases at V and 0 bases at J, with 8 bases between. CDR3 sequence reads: CASSLQGSSYNEQFF. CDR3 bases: TGTGCCAGCAGCTTACAGGGTAGCTCCTACAATGAGCAGTTCTTC.

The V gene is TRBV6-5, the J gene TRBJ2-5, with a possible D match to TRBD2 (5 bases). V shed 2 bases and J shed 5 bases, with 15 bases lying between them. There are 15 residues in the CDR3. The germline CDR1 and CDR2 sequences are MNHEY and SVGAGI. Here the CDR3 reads CASSYLLGGAETQYF. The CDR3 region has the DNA TGTGCCAGCAGTTACCTACTAGGAGGAGCCGAGACCCAGTACTTC.

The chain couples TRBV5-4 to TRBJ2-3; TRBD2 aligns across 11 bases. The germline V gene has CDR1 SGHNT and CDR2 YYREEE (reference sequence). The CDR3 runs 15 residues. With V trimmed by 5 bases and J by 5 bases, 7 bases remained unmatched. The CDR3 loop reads CASRATSGKGDTQYF. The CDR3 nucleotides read TGTGCCAGCAGGGCGACTAGCGGGAAAGGAGATACGCAGTATTTT. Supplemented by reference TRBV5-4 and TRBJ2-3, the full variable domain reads ETGVTQSPTHLIKTRGQQVTLRCSSQSGHNTVSWYQQALGQGPQFIFQYYREEENGRGNFPPRFSGLQFPNYSSELNVNALELDDSALYLCASRATSGKGDTQYFGPGTRLTVL.

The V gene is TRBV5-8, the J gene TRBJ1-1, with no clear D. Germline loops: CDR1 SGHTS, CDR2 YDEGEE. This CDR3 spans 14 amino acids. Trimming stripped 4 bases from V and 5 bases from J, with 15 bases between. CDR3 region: CASSPNGEETEAFF. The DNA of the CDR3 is TGTGCCAGCAGCCCCAACGGGGAGGAGACTGAAGCTTTCTTT.

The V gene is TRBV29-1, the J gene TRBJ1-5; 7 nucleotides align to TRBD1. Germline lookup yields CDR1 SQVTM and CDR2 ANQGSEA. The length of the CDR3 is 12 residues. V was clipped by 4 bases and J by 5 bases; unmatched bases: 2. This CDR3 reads CSVGDSYQPQHF. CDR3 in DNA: TGCAGCGTTGGGGACAGTTATCAGCCCCAGCATTTT.

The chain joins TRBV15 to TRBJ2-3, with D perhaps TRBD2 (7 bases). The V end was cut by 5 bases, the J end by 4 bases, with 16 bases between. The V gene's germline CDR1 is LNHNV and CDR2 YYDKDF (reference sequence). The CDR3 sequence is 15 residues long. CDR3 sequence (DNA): TGTGCCACCAGCCCTACCCCGGGGGGCGCAGATACGCAGTATTTT. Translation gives CATSPTPGGADTQYF.

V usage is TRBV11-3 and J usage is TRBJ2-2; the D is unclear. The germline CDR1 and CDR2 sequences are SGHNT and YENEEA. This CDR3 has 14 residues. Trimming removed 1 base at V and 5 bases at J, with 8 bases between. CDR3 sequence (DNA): TGTGCCAGCAGCTTAGGATTGGCTACCGGGGAGCTGTTTTTT. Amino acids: CASSLGLATGELFF.